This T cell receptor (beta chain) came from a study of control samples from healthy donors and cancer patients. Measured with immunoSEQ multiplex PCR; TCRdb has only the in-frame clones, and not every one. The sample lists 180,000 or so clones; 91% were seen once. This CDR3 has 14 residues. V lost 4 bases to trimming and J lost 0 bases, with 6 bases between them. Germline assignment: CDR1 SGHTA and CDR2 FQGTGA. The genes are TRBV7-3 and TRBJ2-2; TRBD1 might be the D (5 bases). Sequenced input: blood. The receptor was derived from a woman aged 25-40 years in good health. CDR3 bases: TGTGCCAGCAGCTCAGGGCCGAACACCGGGGAGCTGTTTTTT. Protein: CASSSGPNTGELFF.